A single sample gave rise to the 10 T cell receptor beta chains below, sequenced in a study of cytomegalovirus exposure and HLA in healthy donors. The PCR had 60 Vbeta and 13 Jbeta primers. The method was immunoSEQ multiplex PCR; TCRdb's version includes in-frame clones alone and lacks a portion of them. Of 130,000 or so clones listed, 74% are singletons. The source material was PBMCs. The receptor set was obtained from a man in his forties in good health and CMV-seropositive.

CDR3 sequence reads: CASSLGRTGALSEQYF. In nucleotides, the CDR3 is TGTGCCAGCAGTTTGGGTCGGACGGGAGCCCTTAGCGAGCAGTACTTC. The chain joins TRBV28 to TRBJ2-7, with a possible D match to TRBD2 (6 bases). Germline assignment: CDR1 MDHEN and CDR2 SYDVKM. V lost 3 bases to trimming and J lost 6 bases, with 21 bases between them. The CDR3 runs 16 residues.

This CDR3 is CASSLTGTVNYGYTF. The CDR3 DNA follows: TGTGCCAGCTCACTAACCGGGACAGTGAACTATGGCTACACCTTC. The chain uses TRBV18 and TRBJ1-2; 7 bases fit TRBD1. Germline trimming cut 4 bases from V and 2 bases from J; bases unmatched to any gene: 7. Germline CDR1 reads KGHSH; CDR2 reads LQKENI. CDR3 length: 15 residues.

In this sample, this clone turned up a few times. This rearrangement joins TRBV5-8 to TRBJ2-7; TRBD2 might be the D (6 bases). Trimming took off 0 bases at V and 2 bases at J, with 9 bases between the two ends. In germline, CDR1 is SGHTS, CDR2 YDEGEE. This CDR3 contains 14 residues. CDR3 region: CASSLVGGAYEQYF. DNA of the CDR3: TGTGCCAGCAGCTTGGTAGGAGGGGCCTACGAGCAGTACTTC.

The chain combines TRBV7-9 with TRBJ1-5; D is possibly TRBD1 (5 bases). V lost 1 base, J lost 7 bases, and 8 bases lay in between. The CDR3 runs to 13 residues. Germline CDR1 reads SEHNR; CDR2 reads FQNEAQ (reference sequence). Here the CDR3 DNA reads TGTGCCAGCAGCTTAGGCGGGGGACAGCCCCAGCATTTT. This encodes CASSLGGGQPQHF.

The chain combines TRBV5-4 with TRBJ2-1, with 7 bases aligning to TRBD1. Germline CDR1 and CDR2: SGHNT and YYREEE (reference sequence). The trim removed 0 bases at V and 11 bases at J, leaving 2 bases unmatched. The CDR3 is 12 amino acids. The CDR3 protein is CASSLVGQKQFF. CDR3 nucleotide sequence: TGTGCCAGCAGCTTGGTGGGACAGAAGCAGTTCTTC.

The V and J genes are TRBV28 and TRBJ1-5, with TRBD1 identical over 7 bases. The CDR3 has 13 residues. Germline V lookup: CDR1 MDHEN, CDR2 SYDVKM. V lost 10 bases to trimming and J lost 6 bases; unmatched junction nucleotides: 9. The CDR3 region has the DNA TGTGCCACTACGAGGACAGGCAGTCAGCCCCAGCATTTT. Protein sequence: CATTRTGSQPQHF. Filled out from reference TRBV28 and TRBJ1-5, the complete variable domain reads DVKVTQSSRYLVKRTGEKVFLECVQDMDHENMFWYRQDPGLGLRLIYFSYDVKMKEKGDIPEGYSVSREKKERFSLILESASTNQTSMYLCATTRTGSQPQHFGDGTRLSIL.

The chain has TRBV6-5 and TRBJ2-7; D might be TRBD2 (6 bases). This CDR3 spans 15 amino acids. V lost 0 bases and J lost 2, with 11 bases in between. Germline V gene lookup returns CDR1 MNHEY and CDR2 SVGAGI. The CDR3 loop reads CASSYSGGEPYEQYF. CDR3 nucleotide sequence: TGTGCCAGCAGTTACTCAGGAGGGGAGCCCTACGAGCAGTACTTC.

The J gene is TRBJ1-5, the V gene TRBV28; 7 bases align to TRBD1. The CDR3 contains 17 residues. Germline lookup yields CDR1 MDHEN and CDR2 SYDVKM. Trimming removed 4 bases from V and 0 bases from J; junction bases left unmatched: 9. The CDR3 DNA reads as TGTGCCAGCAGTTCACCCCTGGGACAGCTTAGCAATCAGCCCCAGCATTTT. Translating gives CASSSPLGQLSNQPQHF.

The genes are TRBV28 and TRBJ1-1; D may be TRBD1 (5 bases). The CDR3 totals 12 residues. V gave up 5 bases and J gave up 10 bases, with 14 bases separating them. Germline V gives CDR1 MDHEN, CDR2 SYDVKM. In DNA, the CDR3 is TGTGCCAGCAGTCCTCCGGCGGGGGTAGCTTTCTTT. Encoded protein: CASSPPAGVAFF. Full variable domain (outside the CDR3, taken from reference TRBV28 and TRBJ1-1): DVKVTQSSRYLVKRTGEKVFLECVQDMDHENMFWYRQDPGLGLRLIYFSYDVKMKEKGDIPEGYSVSREKKERFSLILESASTNQTSMYLCASSPPAGVAFFGQGTRLTVV.

The chain uses TRBV6-1 and TRBJ2-2; TRBD2 aligns across 9 bases. This CDR3 comprises 15 residues. The ends lost 4 bases at V and 6 bases at J; junction bases unmatched: 6. Looked up from germline, CDR1 is MNHNS and CDR2 is SASEGT. The CDR3 loop reads CASSAAGGRAGELFF. Here the CDR3 DNA reads TGTGCCAGCAGTGCCGCGGGAGGGAGGGCCGGGGAGCTGTTTTTT.